The sequence of this T cell receptor (beta chain) was determined in a study of vaccination and CD4 T cells after COVID-19. Study details: Control cultures received a CEFX pool, an HIV-1 Nef pool, or no peptide. Study-level points and caveats: Convalescent patients displayed a median around 86% of reactive clones emerging only post-vaccination.

Between the trimmed V and J ends, which lost 6 bases and 2 bases, there was a span of 7 bases. Germline assignment: CDR1 MNHEY and CDR2 SMNVEV (reference sequence). This CDR3 has 13 amino acids. Cultured CD4+ T-cell DNA underwent Oncomine TCR Beta short-read sequencing. From the PCR reads, TCRdb called clonotypes with MiXCR, one entry per CDR3 protein. The table records 9,500 to 15,000 distinct CDR3 sequences, around 50% of them present only once. Treatment of the sample: approximately 10-day PBMC culture with coronavirus spike peptide pools or control peptides (ViraFEST assay). Comments on this clonotype: The target antigen is unknown.

This receptor was taken from a human donor who had recovered from COVID-19. The V gene is TRBV27, the J gene TRBJ2-2, with D unclear. Sequencing was performed on CD4+ T cells from blood, cultured in vitro. Here the CDR3 reads CASRPQNTGELFF. Here the CDR3 DNA reads TGTGCCAGCAGGCCTCAAAACACCGGGGAGCTGTTTTTT.